The source of this T cell receptor (beta chain) is a study of PD-1 blockade in classical Hodgkin lymphoma. Profiling relied on immunoSEQ multiplex PCR, and the TCRdb table lists in-frame clones only, not all of them. The table lists 90,000 to 100,000 clones, roughly 79% of them singletons. About this clone: Antigen specificity is unknown.

CDR1 and CDR2 from the germline V gene are PRHDT and FYEKMQ (reference sequence). V lost 3 bases to trimming and J lost 8 bases; unmatched junction nucleotides: 5. The CDR3 runs 14 residues. General observations from the study: When nivolumab was started under 1 year after ASCT, patients were excluded. The study found that TCR diversity rose significantly by C4D1 in CD4+ but not CD8+ cells.

Exposure to brentuximab vedotin varied, and each patient had relapsed following autologous stem cell transplantation. Best overall response was complete response, partial response or progressive disease in these relapsed/refractory classical Hodgkin lymphoma patients. The clonotype was recovered from a human donor with classical Hodgkin lymphoma. This rearrangement joins TRBV13 to TRBJ1-4; 8 bases match TRBD1. Sample: peripheral blood mononuclear cells (PBMCs), taken before the second cycle of nivolumab. The CDR3 here is CASSLNRGGEKLFF. The CDR3 region has the DNA TGTGCCAGCAGCTTGAACAGGGGGGGCGAAAAACTGTTTTTT. Combining the CDR3 with reference TRBV13 and TRBJ1-4 gives the whole variable domain AAGVIQSPRHLIKEKRETATLKCYPIPRHDTVYWYQQGPGQDPQFLISFYEKMQSDKGSIPDRFSAQQFSDYHSELNMSSLELGDSALYFCASSLNRGGEKLFFGSGTQLSVL.